A single sample gave rise to the 23 T cell receptor beta chains below, sequenced in a study of cytomegalovirus exposure and HLA in healthy donors. The study ran its PCR with 60 Vbeta and 13 Jbeta primers. Measured with immunoSEQ multiplex PCR; TCRdb has only the in-frame clones, and not every one. The repertoire consists of 150,000 to 170,000 clones, with 70% to 80% occurring once and the leading ten covering roughly 7.7%. Sequencing was done on a sample of PBMCs. Every receptor here comes from a man aged 25 to 40 in good health and CMV-seropositive.

The gene calls are TRBV4-1 and TRBJ2-1; 8 positions match TRBD2. Germline V gene data show CDR1 as MGHRA and CDR2 as YSYEKL. J was trimmed by 6 bases and V by 1 base; bases with no gene match: 5. This CDR3 region has 15 residues. The CDR3, as DNA: TGCGCCAGCAGCCAAGTGGGGACTAGAAGCAATGAGCAGTTCTTC. Protein product: CASSQVGTRSNEQFF.

The V call is TRBV11-2, the J call TRBJ2-5; 11 bases map to TRBD2. Gene TRBJ2-7 matches the end of the DNA better, so the J call may be wrong. CDR1 and CDR2 from the germline V gene are SGHAT and FQNNGV. The CDR3 contains 14 residues. The CDR3 DNA follows: TGTGCCAGCAGCTTAACTAGCGGGAGCTACGAGCAGTACTTC. Encoded protein: CASSLTSGSYEQYF.

The CDR3 DNA reads as TGTGCCTGGAGCAATACAGGGGTTTCACCCCTCCACTTT. Residues: CAWSNTGVSPLHF. The chain combines TRBV30 with TRBJ1-6; 7 bases are a match to TRBD1. This CDR3 has 13 amino acids. V dropped 3 bases and J dropped 9; count of bases not matched to a gene: 5. Per the germline V gene, CDR1 is GTSNPN and CDR2 is SVGIG (reference sequence).

On this clone itself: The germline gene is not matched at one end of the junction; a read error may be the cause. V is TRBV9 and J is TRBJ2-1; D remains ambiguous. In germline, CDR1 is SGDLS, CDR2 YYNGEE. CDR3 length equals 8 residues. The CDR3 bases are TGTGCCAGCACGGAGTCGATCTTC. This translates into CASTESIF.

This chain links TRBV4-1 with TRBJ2-7; TRBD2 aligns across 12 bases. J gave up 1 base and V 4 bases, and 11 bases lay outside the gene matches. CDR1 is MGHRA and CDR2 is YSYEKL in the germline V gene. This CDR3 comprises 18 residues. DNA for the CDR3: TGCGCCAGCAGCCGCCGACTAGCGGGAGAGATGGCATCCTACGAGCAGTACTTC. Translating gives CASSRRLAGEMASYEQYF.

CDR3 residues: CASSLGPLGGGNTEAFF. The CDR3 DNA is TGCGCCAGCAGCTTGGGGCCTTTGGGGGGTGGGAACACTGAAGCTTTCTTT. The rearrangement uses TRBV5-1 and TRBJ1-1; perhaps TRBD1 as D (5 bases). This CDR3 is built from 17 residues. The germline CDR1 and CDR2 sequences are SGHRS and YFSETQ. The germline V and J ends were trimmed by 0 bases and 1 base, with 16 bases remaining between them.

The chain carries TRBV2 and TRBJ2-2, with D perhaps matching TRBD2 (6 bases). From germline, CDR1 is SNHLY and CDR2 FYNNEI. The V end lost 5 bases, the J end lost 6 bases, and 10 bases lay between the germline ends. The CDR3 runs to 13 residues. CDR3 bases: TGTGCCAGCAGTTCGGGCGGGGCCGGGGAGCTGTTTTTT. Protein: CASSSGGAGELFF.

The V and J genes are TRBV27 and TRBJ2-5; the match to TRBD2 covers 10 bases. The J call may be mistaken, given a closer DNA end match to TRBJ2-7. Germline CDR1 reads MNHEY; CDR2 reads SMNVEV (reference sequence). The CDR3 is 15 residues long. The CDR3 region has the DNA TGTGCCAGCAGTTTAGGACTAGCGGTTTTCTACGAGCAGTACTTC. Its protein product is CASSLGLAVFYEQYF.

This clone was seen a single time. The rearrangement joins TRBV7-3 to TRBJ2-5; D is unresolved. The germline CDR1 and CDR2 sequences are SGHTA and FQGTGA. The CDR3 consists of 13 residues. The V end was cut by 1 base, the J end by 3 bases, with 6 bases between. CDR3 nucleotides: TGTGCCAGCAGCTTAAGACTCGAAGAGACCCAGTACTTC. This encodes CASSLRLEETQYF. Using reference TRBV7-3 and TRBJ2-5 for the parts outside the CDR3, the full variable domain is GAGVSQTPSNKVTEKGKYVELRCDPISGHTALYWYRQSLGQGPEFLIYFQGTGAADDSGLPNDRFFAVRPEGSVSTLKIQRTERGDSAVYLCASSLRLEETQYFGPGTRLLVL.

This clone was observed many times. This chain links TRBV29-1 with TRBJ1-6, with a weak D call TRBD1 (6 bases). CDR1 and CDR2 from the germline V gene are SQVTM and ANQGSEA. The CDR3 is 15 residues long. V lost 6 bases and J lost 8, with 20 bases in between. The CDR3 DNA follows: TGCAGCGTCCACCCTAGAGCACAGGGCCATTCACCCCTCCACTTT. It codes for CSVHPRAQGHSPLHF.

The chain carries TRBV5-4 and TRBJ1-6; tentatively, D is TRBD1 (6 bases). Trimming pared 0 bases from V and 3 bases from J, leaving 7 bases between. This CDR3 region has 15 residues. Germline loops: CDR1 SGHNT, CDR2 YYREEE (reference sequence). DNA of the CDR3: TGTGCCAGCAGCTTGGGACAGGTCTATAATTCACCCCTCCACTTT. Amino acids: CASSLGQVYNSPLHF.

This chain uses TRBV2 with TRBJ1-5, with 10 bases identical to TRBD1. Germline CDR1 SNHLY, CDR2 FYNNEI. This CDR3 spans 17 amino acids. The junction had 14 bases not matched to a gene; V was cut back by 7 bases and J by 5 bases. The CDR3 protein is CASNGADRGRRYQPQHF. CDR3 sequence (DNA): TGTGCCAGCAATGGGGCCGACAGGGGGCGCCGGTATCAGCCCCAGCATTTT.

The chain recombines TRBV2 with TRBJ2-2; possible D gene TRBD2, 5 bases. This CDR3 contains 16 residues. V was pared by 3 bases and J by 0 bases, with 11 bases between. CDR1 SNHLY and CDR2 FYNNEI come from the germline V gene. CDR3 coding DNA: TGTGCCAGCAGTGAGAGGCGGGCCTCGAACACCGGGGAGCTGTTTTTT. Protein: CASSERRASNTGELFF.

This clone was seen a single time. The chain employs TRBV27 and TRBJ2-2, with TRBD1 matching over 8 bases. This CDR3 spans 14 amino acids. The germline CDR1 and CDR2 sequences are MNHEY and SMNVEV (reference sequence). V shed 7 bases and J 7 bases; nucleotides not matched to a gene: 8. CDR3 region: CASTKTGAGGELFF. For the CDR3, the DNA is TGTGCCAGCACCAAGACAGGGGCCGGCGGGGAGCTGTTTTTT.

The chain joins TRBV30 to TRBJ2-7; D perhaps matches TRBD1 (6 bases). V was cut by 2 bases and J by 6 bases, with 11 bases left in between. CDR3 length equals 12 residues. CDR1 and CDR2 from the germline V gene are GTSNPN and SVGIG (reference sequence). Written as DNA, the CDR3 is TGTGCCTGGAGTCAACAGGGCCTCGAGCAGTACTTC. Its translation is CAWSQQGLEQYF.

V and J are TRBV12-5 and TRBJ1-4; perhaps TRBD1 as D (6 bases). Per the germline V gene, CDR1 is LGHNT and CDR2 is FRNRAP. V was pared by 0 bases and J by 5 bases, with 22 bases between. The CDR3 totals 19 residues. CDR3 DNA sequence: TGTGCTAGTGGTTTGGTATATGAGAGGGGTCCAGGGGAGAATGAAAAACTGTTTTTT. It specifies CASGLVYERGPGENEKLFF.

The V call is TRBV25-1, the J call TRBJ2-7; possibly TRBD2 for D (6 bases). Germline V gives CDR1 MGHDK, CDR2 SYGVNS. V lost 3 bases to trimming and J lost 6 bases, with 15 bases between them. The CDR3 sequence is 14 residues long. The CDR3 coding sequence is TGTGCCAGCAGTGAGAGGGCCGCAGCGGGCGAGCAGTACTTC. The encoded protein is CASSERAAAGEQYF.

This clone was picked up a small number of times. This chain uses TRBV7-9 with TRBJ2-3, with TRBD1 matching over 9 bases. Germline CDR1 is SEHNR and CDR2 is FQNEAQ (reference sequence). Trimming at V came to 7 bases and at J to 3 bases, leaving 8 bases not matched to a gene. The CDR3 contains 15 residues. The CDR3 reads CASKKGQGGTDTQYF. DNA of the CDR3: TGTGCCAGCAAAAAGGGACAGGGCGGGACAGATACGCAGTATTTT.

This sequence joins TRBV6-5 and TRBJ2-7; 8 bases fit TRBD1. V lost 6 bases and J lost 5; bases outside the gene matches: 0. Germline-derived CDR1 and CDR2 are MNHEY and SVGAGI. The CDR3 runs to 11 residues. This chain's CDR3 is CASRQGDEQYF. The CDR3 DNA sequence: TGTGCCAGCAGACAGGGGGACGAGCAGTACTTC.

This chain connects TRBV7-9 to TRBJ1-4; D remains ambiguous. Between the trimmed V and J ends, which lost 2 bases and 8 bases, there was a span of 15 bases. The CDR3 has 15 amino acids. Germline V gene lookup returns CDR1 SEHNR and CDR2 FQNEAQ (reference sequence). The CDR3 loop is CASSLRGATGEKLFF. The CDR3 bases are TGTGCCAGCAGCTTAAGAGGCGCAACGGGGGAAAAACTGTTTTTT.

The rearrangement links TRBV7-8 to TRBJ2-1; D might be TRBD2 (6 bases). Per the germline V gene, CDR1 is SGHVS and CDR2 is FQNEAQ. V was pared by 1 base and J by 4 bases, with 8 bases between. This CDR3 spans 14 amino acids. CDR3 DNA: TGTGCCAGCAGCTTAGATCGGGGGTACAATGAGCAGTTCTTC. Protein: CASSLDRGYNEQFF.

CDR3 amino acids: CASNQDSNTDTQYF. For the CDR3, the DNA is TGTGCCAGCAACCAAGACAGTAACACAGATACGCAGTATTTT. This rearrangement joins TRBV6-6 to TRBJ2-3, with D possibly being TRBD1 (5 bases). V shed 7 bases and J shed 2 bases, with 13 bases lying between them. Germline CDR1 and CDR2: MNHNY and SVGAGI (reference sequence). This CDR3 region has 14 residues.

The chain carries TRBV27 and TRBJ2-3; TRBD2 might be the D (6 bases). There are 14 residues in the CDR3. V was cut by 5 bases and J by 0 bases, with 9 bases left in between. Germline CDR1 is MNHEY and CDR2 is SMNVEV (reference sequence). CDR3 residues: CASSRGTSTDTQYF. Written as DNA, the CDR3 is TGTGCCAGCAGTCGCGGGACTAGCACAGATACGCAGTATTTT.